The subject of this entry is one TCR beta chain. The sample is drawn from a study of control samples from healthy donors and cancer patients. TCRdb keeps only in-frame clones here, not all; method: immunoSEQ multiplex PCR. The sample consists of 130,000 or so clones, about 88% of them appearing once. V was shortened by 2 bases and J by 5 bases, with 7 bases between the two germline ends. The CDR3 extends over 14 amino acids. Germline V gene data show CDR1 as MRHNA and CDR2 as SNTAGT. V is TRBV6-4 and J is TRBJ1-6; D gene unclear. The TCR comes from a man aged 50-59 years in good health. Material for sequencing was blood. The CDR3 reads CASSDGLDNSPLHF. For the CDR3, the DNA is TGTGCCAGCAGTGACGGCTTGGATAATTCACCCCTCCACTTT.